Presented here are 24 T cell receptor beta chains from one specimen sequenced in a study of response to subunit inactivated influenza vaccine. TCRdb used MiXCR to reprocess the RT-PCR reads, holding one entry per CDR3 protein. The table includes under 800,000 distinct CDR3 sequences, about 14% detected once. This specimen consisted of PBMCs from blood, obtained roughly 15 days before vaccination. The receptors were gathered from a man aged 50 to 59 who received an inactivated influenza vaccine.

Only a few counts were recorded for this clonotype. The chain is built from TRBV5-6 and TRBJ1-3, with a possible D match to TRBD1 (5 bases). CDR3 length: 15 residues. Trimming left V 0 bases short and J 2 bases short, with 9 bases between. Germline-derived CDR1 and CDR2 are SGHDT and YYEEEE. The CDR3 here is CASSLDGGTGNTIYF. CDR3 coding DNA: TGTGCCAGCAGCTTGGATGGGGGAACTGGAAACACCATATATTTT.

Turning to this clonotype: This sequence may be a read error, since a much larger clone differs from it by one base. The V gene is TRBV20-1, the J gene TRBJ2-5; 8 bases are a match to TRBD2. After removal of 3 bases from V and 1 base from J, the junction contained 13 bases not matched to a gene. The CDR3 is 17 amino acids. CDR1 DFQATT and CDR2 SNEGSKA come from the germline V gene (reference sequence). The CDR3 loop reads CSASSRWSGSFQETQYF. The DNA of the CDR3 is TGCAGTGCTAGTAGCAGATGGAGCGGGAGCTTCCAAGAGACCCAGTACTTC.

The V call is TRBV29-1, the J call TRBJ2-7, with TRBD2 identical over 8 bases. The CDR3 length is 13 residues. The trim removed 4 bases at V and 4 bases at J, leaving 6 bases unmatched. Germline assignment: CDR1 SQVTM and CDR2 ANQGSEA. The CDR3 region has the DNA TGCAGCGTTGGTCGAGCGGGAGCGTACGAGCAGTACTTC. This gives the protein CSVGRAGAYEQYF.

V and J are TRBV7-2 and TRBJ1-3, with D possibly matching TRBD1 (5 bases). V was cut by 3 bases and J by 5 bases, with 8 bases left in between. Per germline, CDR1 SGHTA and CDR2 FQGNSA. The CDR3 is 13 residues long. The CDR3 here is CASSFRDRNTIYF. The CDR3 nucleotides read TGTGCCAGCAGCTTCAGGGATCGAAACACCATATATTTT.

The chain combines TRBV18 with TRBJ1-1; D unresolved. This CDR3 has 14 residues. Looked up from germline, CDR1 is KGHSH and CDR2 is LQKENI. Trimming stripped 5 bases from V and 7 bases from J, with 17 bases between. The CDR3 is CASSFLGKFGEAFF. DNA for the CDR3: TGTGCCAGCTCATTTCTAGGGAAGTTTGGTGAAGCTTTCTTT. The full variable domain, in which reference TRBV18 and TRBJ1-1 provide the parts outside the CDR3, is NAGVMQNPRHLVRRRGQEARLRCSPMKGHSHVYWYRQLPEEGLKFMVYLQKENIIDESGMPKERFSAEFPKEGPSILRIQQVVRGDSAAYFCASSFLGKFGEAFFGQGTRLTVV.

The J gene is TRBJ1-2, the V gene TRBV12-3 or TRBV12-4; D is perhaps TRBD1 (6 bases). This CDR3 is 16 amino acids long. Trimming took off 5 bases at V and 8 bases at J, with 24 bases between the two ends. CDR3: CASSRSQGGLPGGYTF. The CDR3 DNA is TGTGCCAGCAGTAGGTCACAGGGAGGACTCCCGGGAGGCTACACCTTC.

The CDR3 loop reads CASSEGLLPSVDTQYF. The CDR3, as DNA: TGTGCCAGCAGTGAAGGCCTGTTACCTAGCGTAGATACGCAGTATTTT. This chain joins TRBV2 and TRBJ2-3; D is perhaps TRBD2 (6 bases). The CDR3 contains 16 residues. V was trimmed by 1 base and J by 5 bases, leaving 16 bases between them. CDR1 and CDR2 (germline): SNHLY, FYNNEI.

The genes are TRBV7-2 and TRBJ2-3; TRBD2 might be the D (6 bases). This CDR3 is built from 13 residues. From germline, CDR1 is SGHTA and CDR2 FQGNSA. V lost 7 bases and J lost 4, with 12 bases in between. CDR3 nucleotide sequence: TGTGCCAGCAACATGGGACTTCCAGATACGCAGTATTTT. Residues: CASNMGLPDTQYF. The full variable domain, in which reference TRBV7-2 and TRBJ2-3 provide the parts outside the CDR3, is GAGVSQSPSNKVTEKGKDVELRCDPISGHTALYWYRQSLGQGLEFLIYFQGNSAPDKSGLPSDRFSAERTGGSVSTLTIQRTQQEDSAVYLCASNMGLPDTQYFGPGTRLTVL.

This clonotype was observed a handful of times. The chain uses TRBV12-3 or TRBV12-4 and TRBJ1-1; D gene uncertain. The CDR3 has 11 residues. V lost 7 bases and J 7 bases, leaving 10 bases between the germline ends. The CDR3 DNA reads as TGTGCCAGCATCCGACTCTATGAAGCTTTCTTT. It specifies CASIRLYEAFF.

The chain combines TRBV4-2 with TRBJ2-7; a possible D gene is TRBD1 (6 bases). The CDR3 consists of 15 residues. CDR1 and CDR2 from the germline V gene are LGHNA and YNFKEQ. V lost 4 bases to trimming and J lost 5 bases, with 18 bases between them. The CDR3 loop reads CASSLINRDIDEQYF. The DNA of the CDR3 is TGTGCCAGCAGCCTTATCAACAGGGATATCGACGAGCAGTACTTC.

This clonotype was observed a handful of times. The chain uses TRBV20-1 and TRBJ1-6; 8 nucleotides match TRBD1. Germline CDR1 is DFQATT and CDR2 is SNEGSKA (reference sequence). J gave up 9 bases and V 3 bases, and 7 bases lay outside the gene matches. This CDR3 is built from 14 residues. CDR3 residues: CSARSGQGSSPLHF. The CDR3 DNA reads as TGCAGTGCTAGGAGCGGACAGGGTAGTTCACCCCTCCACTTT.

The V and J genes are TRBV12-3 or TRBV12-4 and TRBJ2-3, with TRBD2 identical over 8 bases. The CDR3 loop spans 11 amino acids. Trimming took 4 bases from V and 10 from J; bases not matched to a gene: 1. As DNA, the CDR3 is TGTGCCAGCAGTTCGGGAGGGCCGCAGTATTTT. It translates to CASSSGGPQYF.

This clonotype was seen only a few times. The V and J genes are TRBV29-1 and TRBJ2-2, with 7 positions matching TRBD2. Germline values: CDR1 SQVTM, CDR2 ANQGSEA. With V trimmed by 7 bases and J by 5 bases, 16 bases remained unmatched. The CDR3 consists of 16 residues. The CDR3 DNA sequence: TGCAGCGCCCTACGCCTTGGGGGGGAGGGGACCGGGGAGCTGTTTTTT. It is translated as CSALRLGGEGTGELFF.

The rearrangement links TRBV20-1 to TRBJ2-7; 7 nucleotides line up with TRBD1. This CDR3 is built from 15 residues. The V gene end was trimmed by 6 bases and the J gene end by 0 bases; junction bases not matched to a gene: 11. The germline V gene has CDR1 DFQATT and CDR2 SNEGSKA (reference sequence). The CDR3 spells CSAQTGTAVSYEQYF. The CDR3 bases are TGCAGTGCCCAAACCGGGACAGCCGTCTCCTACGAGCAGTACTTC.

As regards this clonotype: This may stem from a read error, because a much larger clone lies one nucleotide away. The chain couples TRBV29-1 to TRBJ2-3; TRBD2 might be the D (6 bases). Germline CDR1 reads SQVTM; CDR2 reads ANQGSEA. The CDR3 covers 12 residues. The CDR3 DNA is TGCAGCGTTGAAGTATCGGGGGATAAGCAGTATTTT. Residues: CSVEVSGDKQYF.

This clonotype was seen ten or more times. The rearrangement links TRBV6-5 to TRBJ2-7; D gene ambiguous. Trimming left V 3 bases short and J 4 bases short, with 13 bases between. The germline V gene has CDR1 MNHEY and CDR2 SVGAGI. This CDR3 contains 14 residues. The CDR3 DNA reads as TGTGCCAGCAGTTATCGACCAGAGGATTACGAGCAGTACTTC. Its translation is CASSYRPEDYEQYF.

The chain couples TRBV10-3 to TRBJ1-1, with D possibly TRBD1 on 6 matching bases. The CDR3 is 11 amino acids. V was trimmed by 6 bases and J by 7 bases, leaving 9 bases between them. Germline V CDR1 and CDR2: ENHRY, SYGVKD. CDR3 bases: TGTGCCATCAGACAGGGTAGTGAAGCTTTCTTT. Translated, it gives CAIRQGSEAFF.

In this sample, this clonotype turned up many times. This sequence joins TRBV28 and TRBJ2-1; D remains unclear. Germline V gene data show CDR1 as MDHEN and CDR2 as SYDVKM. This CDR3 has 16 residues. The V end lost 7 bases, the J end lost 5 bases, and 21 bases lay between the germline ends. CDR3 in amino acids: CASITTERRKDNEQFF. For the CDR3, the DNA is TGTGCCAGCATTACTACCGAGAGACGAAAGGACAATGAGCAGTTCTTC.

This chain uses TRBV2 with TRBJ1-1; no definite D call. The V gene lost 0 bases and the J gene lost 8 bases, with 4 bases spanning the gap. The CDR3 is made up of 11 amino acids. Per germline, CDR1 SNHLY and CDR2 FYNNEI. CDR3 sequence reads: CASSEASEAFF. The CDR3 DNA reads as TGTGCCAGCAGTGAAGCCAGCGAAGCTTTCTTT.

This clonotype has a handful of counts. V usage is TRBV7-9 and J usage is TRBJ2-1, with 8 nucleotides matching TRBD1. CDR3 length: 13 residues. Germline V CDR1 and CDR2: SEHNR, FQNEAQ (reference sequence). Trimming cost V 4 bases and J 12 bases; bases outside gene matches: 8. In DNA form, the CDR3 reads TGTGCCAGCAGCTCAACAGGGGGTAGTGCGCAGTTCTTC. Encoded protein: CASSSTGGSAQFF.

Written as DNA, the CDR3 is TGTGCCAGCAGTGGCCGGGACAGGGCAGGGGATGAGCAGTTCTTC. Translating it yields CASSGRDRAGDEQFF. The V gene is TRBV6-1, the J gene TRBJ2-1, with TRBD1 identical over 9 bases. CDR1 and CDR2 (germline): MNHNS, SASEGT. The V gene end was trimmed by 4 bases and the J gene end by 8 bases; junction bases not matched to a gene: 9. This CDR3 comprises 15 residues.

This clonotype has ten or more counts. The V gene is TRBV20-1, the J gene TRBJ1-2; D gene unclear. The CDR3 sequence is 14 residues long. Trimming stripped 0 bases from V and 7 bases from J, with 15 bases between. Looked up from germline, CDR1 is DFQATT and CDR2 is SNEGSKA (reference sequence). CDR3 sequence reads: CSARDLRSSGGYTF. DNA for the CDR3: TGCAGTGCTAGAGATCTGAGGAGTTCCGGTGGCTACACCTTC.

The rearrangement joins TRBV12-3 or TRBV12-4 to TRBJ2-7; possible D gene TRBD2, 6 bases. V was clipped by 3 bases and J by 10 bases, with 13 bases between them. CDR3 size: 12 residues. The DNA for the CDR3 is TGTGCCAGCAGTTTGGTCCAGGGACTCCAGTACTTC. Translating it yields CASSLVQGLQYF.

This clonotype was picked up many times. The chain is built from TRBV28 and TRBJ1-1; no definite D call. The CDR3 length is 14 residues. Trimming shortened V by 7 bases and J by 0 bases, and 12 bases separated the two germline ends. CDR1 MDHEN and CDR2 SYDVKM come from the germline V gene. CDR3 coding DNA: TGTGCCAGCACGGCGGAGATTATGAACACTGAAGCTTTCTTT. This sequence encodes CASTAEIMNTEAFF.